This passage covers 3 T cell receptor beta chains from one sample sequenced in a study of blood T cell repertoires in COVID-19. Sequenced by immunoSEQ multiplex PCR; TCRdb stores in-frame clones only, minus some. Of over 150,000 clones listed, 60% to 85% are singletons. The sample taken for sequencing was peripheral blood. These receptors all come from a man between 65 and 85 years old with acute or convalescent COVID-19.

The chain links TRBV28 to TRBJ2-1, with D maybe TRBD2 (6 bases). Per germline, CDR1 MDHEN and CDR2 SYDVKM. This CDR3 has 14 amino acids. V was trimmed by 3 bases and J by 9 bases, leaving 15 bases between them. The CDR3 nucleotides read TGTGCCAGCAGTTTCGCGGGGCCTCTCGGTGAGCAGTTCTTC. It translates to CASSFAGPLGEQFF.

The chain couples TRBV6-2 or TRBV6-3 to TRBJ1-5; 9 bases are shared with TRBD1. This CDR3 has 13 amino acids. CDR1 is MNHEY and CDR2 is SVGEGT in the germline V gene. Unmatched junction bases numbered 6, after V lost 6 bases and J lost 9 bases. The CDR3 coding sequence is TGTGCCAGCAGCGGGACAGGGTATCGGCCCCAGCATTTT. Protein product: CASSGTGYRPQHF.

This chain uses TRBV11-3 with TRBJ1-2; no clear D gene. The CDR3 runs 13 residues. Germline-derived CDR1 and CDR2 are SGHNT and YENEEA. Trimming removed 5 bases from V and 4 bases from J, with 11 bases in between. The CDR3 DNA is TGTGCCAGCAGCCCGGGAACTACCTATGGCTACACCTTC. Protein product: CASSPGTTYGYTF.